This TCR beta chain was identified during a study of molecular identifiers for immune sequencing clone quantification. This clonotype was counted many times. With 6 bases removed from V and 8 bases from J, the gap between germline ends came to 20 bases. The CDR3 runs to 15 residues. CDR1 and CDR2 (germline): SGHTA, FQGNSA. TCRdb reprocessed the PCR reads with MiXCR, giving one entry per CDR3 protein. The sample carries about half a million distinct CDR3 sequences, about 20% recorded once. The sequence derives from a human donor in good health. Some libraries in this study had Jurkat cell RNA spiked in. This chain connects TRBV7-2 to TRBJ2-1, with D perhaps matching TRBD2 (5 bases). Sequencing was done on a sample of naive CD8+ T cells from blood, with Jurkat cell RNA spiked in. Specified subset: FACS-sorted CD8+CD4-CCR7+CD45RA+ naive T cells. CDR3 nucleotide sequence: TGTGCCAGCAGTCCCCAAGTAATAGCGATCGATGAGCAGTTCTTC. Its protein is CASSPQVIAIDEQFF. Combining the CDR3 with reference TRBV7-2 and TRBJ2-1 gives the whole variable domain GAGVSQSPSNKVTEKGKDVELRCDPISGHTALYWYRQSLGQGLEFLIYFQGNSAPDKSGLPSDRFSAERTGGSVSTLTIQRTQQEDSAVYLCASSPQVIAIDEQFFGPGTRLTVL.